The rows below give T cell receptor beta chains drawn from one sample of a study of blood T cell repertoires in COVID-19. Some clones are missing from TCRdb's copy, which holds only in-frame ones; the method was immunoSEQ multiplex PCR. The sample has about 63,000 clones, 81% seen once; the top ten hold roughly 30%. Sequencing was performed on peripheral blood. The receptors here all came from a man in his 60s with COVID-19, enrolled during active disease. CDR3s include the opening cysteine and the closing phenylalanine or tryptophan. Fields, in order: J gene, V gene, CDR3 protein.

J: TRBJ1-6; V: TRBV2; CDR3: CASSEGQGAQSPLHF
J: TRBJ1-5; V: TRBV9; CDR3: CASSVEANSNQPQHF
J: TRBJ2-6; V: TRBV2; CDR3: CASSEFSGSRAGANVLTF
J: TRBJ2-7; V: TRBV5-6; CDR3: CASAGLGGLSYEQYF
J: TRBJ1-1; V: TRBV10-3; CDR3: CATSEPGATEAFF
J: TRBJ2-1; V: TRBV9; CDR3: CASSVAGGSTYNEQFF
J: TRBJ2-7; V: TRBV7-9; CDR3: CASSPSYEQYF
J: TRBJ2-3; V: TRBV5-8; CDR3: CASSLGRATSSTDTQYF
J: TRBJ1-6; V: TRBV9; CDR3: CASSVAQDSSASPLHF
J: TRBJ2-5; V: TRBV7-2; CDR3: CASGPGLAGSETQYF